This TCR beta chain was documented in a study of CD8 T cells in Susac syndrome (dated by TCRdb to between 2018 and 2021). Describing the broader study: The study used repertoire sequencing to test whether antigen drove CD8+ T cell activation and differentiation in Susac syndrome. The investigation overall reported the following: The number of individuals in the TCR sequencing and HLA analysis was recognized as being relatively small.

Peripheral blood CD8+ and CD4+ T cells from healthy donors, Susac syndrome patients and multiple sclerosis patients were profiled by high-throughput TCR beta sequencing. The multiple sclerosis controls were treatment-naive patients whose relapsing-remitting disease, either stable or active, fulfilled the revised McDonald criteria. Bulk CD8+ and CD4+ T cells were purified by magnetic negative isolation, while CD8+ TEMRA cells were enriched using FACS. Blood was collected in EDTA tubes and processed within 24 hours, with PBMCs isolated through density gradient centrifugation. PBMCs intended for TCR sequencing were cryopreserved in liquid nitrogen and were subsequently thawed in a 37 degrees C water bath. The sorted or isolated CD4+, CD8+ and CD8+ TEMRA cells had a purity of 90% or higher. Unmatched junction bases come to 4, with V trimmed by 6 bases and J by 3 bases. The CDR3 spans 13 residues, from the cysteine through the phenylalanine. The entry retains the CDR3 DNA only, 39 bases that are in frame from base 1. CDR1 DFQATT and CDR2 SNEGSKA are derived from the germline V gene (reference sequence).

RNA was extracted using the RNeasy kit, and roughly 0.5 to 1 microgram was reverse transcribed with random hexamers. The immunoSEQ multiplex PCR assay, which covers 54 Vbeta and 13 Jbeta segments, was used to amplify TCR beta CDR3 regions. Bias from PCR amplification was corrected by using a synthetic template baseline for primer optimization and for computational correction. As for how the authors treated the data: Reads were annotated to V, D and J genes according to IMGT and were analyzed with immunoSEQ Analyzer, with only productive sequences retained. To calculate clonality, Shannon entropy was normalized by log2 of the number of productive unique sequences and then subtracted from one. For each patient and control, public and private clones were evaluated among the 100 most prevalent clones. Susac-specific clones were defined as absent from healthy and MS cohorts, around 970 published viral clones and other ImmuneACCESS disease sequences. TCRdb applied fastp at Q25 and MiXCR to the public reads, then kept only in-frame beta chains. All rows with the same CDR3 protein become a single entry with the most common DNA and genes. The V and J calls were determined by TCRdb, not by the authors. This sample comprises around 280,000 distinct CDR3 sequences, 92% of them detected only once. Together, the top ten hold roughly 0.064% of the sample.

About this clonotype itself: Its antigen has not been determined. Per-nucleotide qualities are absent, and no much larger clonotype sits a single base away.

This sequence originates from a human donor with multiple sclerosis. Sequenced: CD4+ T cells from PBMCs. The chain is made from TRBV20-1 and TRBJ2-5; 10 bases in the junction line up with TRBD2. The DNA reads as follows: TGCAGTGCGAGGACTAGCGGAAAAGAGACCCAGTACTTC. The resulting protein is CSARTSGKETQYF.